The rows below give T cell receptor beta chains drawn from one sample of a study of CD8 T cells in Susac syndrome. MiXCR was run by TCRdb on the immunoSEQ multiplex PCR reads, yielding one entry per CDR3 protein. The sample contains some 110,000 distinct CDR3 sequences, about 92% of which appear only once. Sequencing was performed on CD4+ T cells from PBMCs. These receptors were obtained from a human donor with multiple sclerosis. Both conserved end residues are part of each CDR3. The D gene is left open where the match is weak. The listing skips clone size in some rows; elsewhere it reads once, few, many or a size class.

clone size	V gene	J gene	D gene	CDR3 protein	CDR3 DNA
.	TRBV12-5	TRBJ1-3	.	CASDQYTGNTIYF	TGTGCTAGTGACCAATATACTGGAAACACCATATATTTT
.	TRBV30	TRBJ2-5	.	CAWTGFEQETQYF	TGTGCCTGGACAGGGTTCGAACAAGAGACCCAGTACTTC
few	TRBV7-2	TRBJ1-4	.	CASRRGENEKLFF	TGTGCCAGCCGTCGAGGCGAGAATGAAAAACTGTTTTTT
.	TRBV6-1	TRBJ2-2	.	CASINGGGANTGELFF	TGTGCCAGCATCAACGGAGGGGGAGCGAACACCGGGGAGCTGTTTTTT
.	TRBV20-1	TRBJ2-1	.	CSASSYRGLSYNEQFF	TGCAGTGCCAGCTCGTACAGGGGACTCTCCTACAATGAGCAGTTCTTC
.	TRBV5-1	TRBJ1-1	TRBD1	CASSSRTGGANTEAFF	TGCGCCAGCAGCTCAAGGACAGGGGGCGCGAACACTGAAGCTTTCTTT
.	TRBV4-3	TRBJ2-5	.	CASSHVRGGQETQYF	TGCGCCAGCAGCCATGTCAGGGGAGGTCAAGAGACCCAGTACTTC
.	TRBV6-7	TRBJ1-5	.	CASSYRGGGSNQPQHF	TGTGCCAGCAGTTACCGAGGGGGGGGAAGCAATCAGCCCCAGCATTTT
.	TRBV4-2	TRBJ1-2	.	CASSQDRATVYGYTF	TGTGCCAGCAGCCAAGACCGAGCGACAGTCTATGGCTACACCTTC
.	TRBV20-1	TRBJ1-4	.	CSARSGISGTNEKLFF	TGCAGTGCTAGGTCAGGGATCAGTGGGACTAATGAAAAACTGTTTTTT
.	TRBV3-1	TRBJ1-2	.	CASSQQGGYTF	TGTGCCAGCAGCCAACAAGGCGGCTACACCTTC
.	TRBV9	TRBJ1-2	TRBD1	CASSPQTGNYGYTF	TGTGCCAGCAGCCCGCAGACAGGGAACTATGGCTACACCTTC
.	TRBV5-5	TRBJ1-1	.	CASSFQGETEAFF	TGTGCCAGCAGCTTCCAGGGCGAGACTGAAGCTTTCTTT
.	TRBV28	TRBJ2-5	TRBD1	CASISRQGQETQYF	TGTGCCAGCATCTCTCGACAGGGGCAAGAGACCCAGTACTTC
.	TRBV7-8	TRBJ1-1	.	CASSSSGTRSRTFF	TGTGCCAGCAGCTCTTCCGGGACAAGGTCCCGAACTTTCTTT
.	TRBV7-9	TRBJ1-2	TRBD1	CASTTGTGYGGYTF	TGTGCCAGCACCACCGGGACAGGGTATGGTGGCTACACCTTC
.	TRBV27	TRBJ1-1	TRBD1	CASSKQGASSHTEAFF	TGTGCCAGCAGCAAGCAGGGGGCGAGTTCCCACACTGAAGCTTTCTTT